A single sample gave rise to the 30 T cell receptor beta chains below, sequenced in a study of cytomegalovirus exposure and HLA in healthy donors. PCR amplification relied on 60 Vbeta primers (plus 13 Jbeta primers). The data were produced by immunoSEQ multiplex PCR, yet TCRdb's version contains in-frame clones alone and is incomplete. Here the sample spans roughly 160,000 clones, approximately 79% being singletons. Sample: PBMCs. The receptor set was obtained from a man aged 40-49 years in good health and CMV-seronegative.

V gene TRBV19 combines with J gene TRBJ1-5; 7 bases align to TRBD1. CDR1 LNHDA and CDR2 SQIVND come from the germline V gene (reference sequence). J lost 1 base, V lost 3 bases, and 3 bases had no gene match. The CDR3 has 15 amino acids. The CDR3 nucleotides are TGTGCCAGTAGTATTAACAGGGGAAGCAATCAGCCCCAGCATTTT. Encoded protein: CASSINRGSNQPQHF. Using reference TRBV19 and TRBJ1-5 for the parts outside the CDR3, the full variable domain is DGGITQSPKYLFRKEGQNVTLSCEQNLNHDAMYWYRQDPGQGLRLIYYSQIVNDFQKGDIAEGYSVSREKKESFPLTVTSAQKNPTAFYLCASSINRGSNQPQHFGDGTRLSIL.

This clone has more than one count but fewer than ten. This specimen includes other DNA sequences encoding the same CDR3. For the CDR3, the DNA is TGCGCCAGCAGCTTGCGGGGAACGAGCACAGATACGCAGTATTTT. Its translation is CASSLRGTSTDTQYF. V usage is TRBV5-1 and J usage is TRBJ2-3; a weak D match, TRBD2 (5 bases). Germline CDR1 reads SGHRS; CDR2 reads YFSETQ. V lost 1 base and J 0 bases, leaving 9 bases between the germline ends. This CDR3 is built from 15 residues.

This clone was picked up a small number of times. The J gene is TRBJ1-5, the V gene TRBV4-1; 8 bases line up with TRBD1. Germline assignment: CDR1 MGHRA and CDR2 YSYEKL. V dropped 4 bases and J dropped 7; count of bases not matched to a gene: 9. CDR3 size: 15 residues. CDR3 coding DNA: TGCGCCAGCAGCCGGGATGGACAGGGACAACAGCCCCAGCATTTT. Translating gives CASSRDGQGQQPQHF.

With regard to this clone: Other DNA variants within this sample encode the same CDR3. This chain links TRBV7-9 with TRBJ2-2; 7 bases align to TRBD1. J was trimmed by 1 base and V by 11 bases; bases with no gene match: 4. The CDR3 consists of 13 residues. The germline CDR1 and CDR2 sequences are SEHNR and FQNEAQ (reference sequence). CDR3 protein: CASWTGNTGELFF. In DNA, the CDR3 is TGTGCCTCCTGGACAGGGAACACCGGGGAGCTGTTTTTT.

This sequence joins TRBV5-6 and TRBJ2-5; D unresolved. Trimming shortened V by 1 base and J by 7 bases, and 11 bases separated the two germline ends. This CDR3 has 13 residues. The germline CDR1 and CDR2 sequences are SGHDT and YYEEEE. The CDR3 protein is CASSLSPSGTQYF. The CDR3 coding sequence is TGTGCCAGCAGCTTGTCCCCTTCAGGGACCCAGTACTTC. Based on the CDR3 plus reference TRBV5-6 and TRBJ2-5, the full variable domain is DAGVTQSPTHLIKTRGQQVTLRCSPKSGHDTVSWYQQALGQGPQFIFQYYEEEERQRGNFPDRFSGHQFPNYSSELNVNALLLGDSALYLCASSLSPSGTQYFGPGTRLLVL.

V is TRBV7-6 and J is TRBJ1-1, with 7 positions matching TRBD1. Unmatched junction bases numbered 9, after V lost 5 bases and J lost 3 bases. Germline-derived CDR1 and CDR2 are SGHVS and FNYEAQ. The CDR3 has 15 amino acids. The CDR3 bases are TGTGCCAGCAGCCATGACAGGGTCACTGACACTGAAGCTTTCTTT. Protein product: CASSHDRVTDTEAFF.

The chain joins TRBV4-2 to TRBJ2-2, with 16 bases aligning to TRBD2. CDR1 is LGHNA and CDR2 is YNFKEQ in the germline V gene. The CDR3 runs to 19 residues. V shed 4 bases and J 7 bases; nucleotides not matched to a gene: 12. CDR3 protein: CASSPLGGLAGGQGGELFF. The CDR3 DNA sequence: TGTGCCAGCAGCCCCCTTGGGGGACTAGCGGGGGGGCAAGGCGGGGAGCTGTTTTTT.

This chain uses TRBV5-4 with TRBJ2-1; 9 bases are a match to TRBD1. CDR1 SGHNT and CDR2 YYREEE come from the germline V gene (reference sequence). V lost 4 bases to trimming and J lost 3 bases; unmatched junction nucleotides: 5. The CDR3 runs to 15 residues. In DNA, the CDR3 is TGTGCCAGCAGCAGGGACAGGGTAGGCTACAATGAGCAGTTCTTC. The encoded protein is CASSRDRVGYNEQFF.

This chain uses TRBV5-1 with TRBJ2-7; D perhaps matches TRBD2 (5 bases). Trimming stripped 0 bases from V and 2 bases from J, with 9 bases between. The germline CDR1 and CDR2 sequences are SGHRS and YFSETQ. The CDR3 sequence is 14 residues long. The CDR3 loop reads CASSLDGNTYEQYF. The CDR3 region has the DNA TGCGCCAGCAGCTTGGACGGGAATACCTACGAGCAGTACTTC.

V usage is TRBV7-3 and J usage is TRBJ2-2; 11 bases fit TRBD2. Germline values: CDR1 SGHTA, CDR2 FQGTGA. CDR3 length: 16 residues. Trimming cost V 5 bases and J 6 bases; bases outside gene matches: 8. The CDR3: CASSPISGGAPGELFF. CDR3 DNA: TGTGCCAGCAGCCCCATTAGCGGGGGGGCCCCCGGGGAGCTGTTTTTT.

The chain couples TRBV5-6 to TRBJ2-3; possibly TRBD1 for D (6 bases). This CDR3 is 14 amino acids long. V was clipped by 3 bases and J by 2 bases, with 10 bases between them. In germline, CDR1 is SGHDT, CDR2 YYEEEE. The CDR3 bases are TGTGCCAGCAGCTACTCAGGGGCCACAGATACGCAGTATTTT. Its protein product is CASSYSGATDTQYF.

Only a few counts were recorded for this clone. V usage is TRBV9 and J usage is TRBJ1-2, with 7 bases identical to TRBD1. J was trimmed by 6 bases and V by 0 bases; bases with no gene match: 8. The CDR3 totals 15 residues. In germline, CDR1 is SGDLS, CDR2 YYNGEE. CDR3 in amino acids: CASSVGSRGVDGYTF. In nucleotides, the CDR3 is TGTGCCAGCAGCGTAGGTAGCAGGGGGGTCGATGGCTACACCTTC.

The CDR3 loop is CASSLGVGTGVYEQYF. In DNA form, the CDR3 reads TGTGCCAGCAGTTTGGGGGTCGGGACAGGGGTATACGAGCAGTACTTC. The rearrangement joins TRBV27 to TRBJ2-7; 10 bases align to TRBD1. This CDR3 is built from 16 residues. Germline values: CDR1 MNHEY, CDR2 SMNVEV (reference sequence). V gave up 3 bases and J gave up 4 bases; unmatched junction bases: 9.

The CDR3 DNA sequence: TGTGCCAGCAGCTCCCGACGGGGGGTTCGGAGCACTGAAGCTTTCTTT. Amino acid sequence: CASSSRRGVRSTEAFF. V is TRBV28 and J is TRBJ1-1; tentatively, D is TRBD1 (5 bases). Germline lookup yields CDR1 MDHEN and CDR2 SYDVKM. Trimming stripped 6 bases from V and 4 bases from J, with 21 bases between. This CDR3 comprises 16 residues.

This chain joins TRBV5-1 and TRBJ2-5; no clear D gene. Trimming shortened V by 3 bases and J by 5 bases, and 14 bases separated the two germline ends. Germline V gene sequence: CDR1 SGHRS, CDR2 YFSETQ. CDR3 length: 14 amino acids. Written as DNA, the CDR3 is TGCGCCAGCAGCTCCCCTTGGCCGGAGGAGACCCAGTACTTC. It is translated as CASSSPWPEETQYF.

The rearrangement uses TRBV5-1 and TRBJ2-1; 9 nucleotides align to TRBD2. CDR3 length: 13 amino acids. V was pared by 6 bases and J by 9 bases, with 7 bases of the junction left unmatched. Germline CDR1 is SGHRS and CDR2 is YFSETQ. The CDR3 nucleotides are TGCGCCAGCACCGGGACTAGCAGTGGTGAGCAGTTCTTC. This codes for CASTGTSSGEQFF.

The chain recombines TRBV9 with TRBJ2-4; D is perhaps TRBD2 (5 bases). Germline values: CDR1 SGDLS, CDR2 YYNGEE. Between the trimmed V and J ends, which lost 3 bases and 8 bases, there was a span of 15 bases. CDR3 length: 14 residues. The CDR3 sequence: CASSAVDSTHIQYF. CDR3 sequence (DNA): TGTGCCAGCAGCGCTGTGGACTCAACGCACATTCAGTACTTC. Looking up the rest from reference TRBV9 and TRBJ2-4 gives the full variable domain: DSGVTQTPKHLITATGQRVTLRCSPRSGDLSVYWYQQSLDQGLQFLIQYYNGEERAKGNILERFSAQQFPDLHSELNLSSLELGDSALYFCASSAVDSTHIQYFGAGTRLSVL.

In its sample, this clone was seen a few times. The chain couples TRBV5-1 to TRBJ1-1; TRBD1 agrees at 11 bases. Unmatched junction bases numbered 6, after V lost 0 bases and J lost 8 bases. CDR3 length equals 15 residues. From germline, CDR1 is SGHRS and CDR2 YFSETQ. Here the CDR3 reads CASSLGTGGAGEAFF. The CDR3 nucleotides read TGCGCCAGCAGCTTGGGGACAGGGGGCGCGGGGGAAGCTTTCTTT.

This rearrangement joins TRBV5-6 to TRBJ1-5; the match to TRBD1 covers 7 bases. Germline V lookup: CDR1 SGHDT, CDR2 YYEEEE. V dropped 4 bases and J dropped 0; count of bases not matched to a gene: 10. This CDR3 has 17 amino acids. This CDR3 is CASSRVDRDVSNQPQHF. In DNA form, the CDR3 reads TGTGCCAGCAGCCGCGTCGACAGGGACGTTAGCAATCAGCCCCAGCATTTT.

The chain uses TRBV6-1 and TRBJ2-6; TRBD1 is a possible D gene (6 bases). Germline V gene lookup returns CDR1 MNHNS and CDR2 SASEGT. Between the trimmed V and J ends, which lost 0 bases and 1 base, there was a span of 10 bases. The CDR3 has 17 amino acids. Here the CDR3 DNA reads TGTGCCAGCAGTGAAGCGATCACAGGGTCTGGGGCCAACGTCCTGACTTTC. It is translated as CASSEAITGSGANVLTF.

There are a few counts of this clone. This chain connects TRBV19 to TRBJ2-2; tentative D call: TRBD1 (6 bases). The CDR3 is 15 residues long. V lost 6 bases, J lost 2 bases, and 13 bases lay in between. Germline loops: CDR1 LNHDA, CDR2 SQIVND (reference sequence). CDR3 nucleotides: TGTGCCAGTAGGTTAGACAGGAGTAACACCGGGGAGCTGTTTTTT. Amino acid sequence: CASRLDRSNTGELFF.

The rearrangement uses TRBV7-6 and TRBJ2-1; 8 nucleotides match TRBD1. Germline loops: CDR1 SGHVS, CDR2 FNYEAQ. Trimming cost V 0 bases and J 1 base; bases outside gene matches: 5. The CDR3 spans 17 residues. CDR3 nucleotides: TGTGCCAGCAGCTTAGCGTCGAGGGACAGGTCCTACAATGAGCAGTTCTTC. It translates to CASSLASRDRSYNEQFF.

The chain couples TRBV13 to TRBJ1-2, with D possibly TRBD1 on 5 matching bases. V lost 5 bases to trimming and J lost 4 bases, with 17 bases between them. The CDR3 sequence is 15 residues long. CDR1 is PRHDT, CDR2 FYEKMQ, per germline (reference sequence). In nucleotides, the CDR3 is TGTGCCAGCAGCCCTTCTTCGACAGAGATCTATGGCTACACCTTC. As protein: CASSPSSTEIYGYTF.

The CDR3 DNA reads as TGTGCCTTAGGACAGGGCCCCACAGATACGCAGTATTTT. Its translation is CALGQGPTDTQYF. This chain connects TRBV30 to TRBJ2-3; 8 nucleotides agree with TRBD1. Trimming removed 7 bases from V and 2 bases from J; junction bases left unmatched: 5. This CDR3 contains 13 residues. Germline V gives CDR1 GTSNPN, CDR2 SVGIG (reference sequence).

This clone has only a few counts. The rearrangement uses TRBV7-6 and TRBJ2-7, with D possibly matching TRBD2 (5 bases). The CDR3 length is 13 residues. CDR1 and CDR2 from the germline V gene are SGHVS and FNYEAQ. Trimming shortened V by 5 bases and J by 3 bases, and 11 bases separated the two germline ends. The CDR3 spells CASSLYSGYEQYF. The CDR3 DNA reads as TGTGCCAGCAGCCTCTACAGCGGCTACGAGCAGTACTTC.

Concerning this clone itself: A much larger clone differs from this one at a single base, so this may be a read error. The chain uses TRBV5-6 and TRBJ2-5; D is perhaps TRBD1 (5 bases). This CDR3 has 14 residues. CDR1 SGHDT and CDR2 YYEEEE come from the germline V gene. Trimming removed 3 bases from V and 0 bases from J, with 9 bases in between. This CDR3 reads CASSYRQYQETQYF. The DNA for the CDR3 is TGTGCCAGCAGCTACCGACAGTACCAAGAGACCCAGTACTTC.

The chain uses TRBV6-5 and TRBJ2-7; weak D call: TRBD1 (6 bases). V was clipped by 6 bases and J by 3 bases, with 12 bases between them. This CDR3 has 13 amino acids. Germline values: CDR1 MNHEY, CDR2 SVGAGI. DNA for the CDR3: TGTGCCAGCAGAAAGGGACAAGTCTACGAGCAGTACTTC. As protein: CASRKGQVYEQYF.

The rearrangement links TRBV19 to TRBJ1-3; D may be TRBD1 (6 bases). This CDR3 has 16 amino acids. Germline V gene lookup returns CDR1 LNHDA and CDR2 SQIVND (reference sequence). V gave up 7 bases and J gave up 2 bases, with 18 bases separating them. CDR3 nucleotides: TGTGCCAGTACTTCCGGGACAATGGCCACTGGAAACACCATATATTTT. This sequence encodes CASTSGTMATGNTIYF.

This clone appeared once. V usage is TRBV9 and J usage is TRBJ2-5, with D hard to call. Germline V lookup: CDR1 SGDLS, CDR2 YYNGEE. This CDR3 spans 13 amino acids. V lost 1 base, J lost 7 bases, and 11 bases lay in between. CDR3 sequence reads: CASSVIGGGTQYF. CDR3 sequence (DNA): TGTGCCAGCAGCGTAATTGGCGGTGGGACCCAGTACTTC.

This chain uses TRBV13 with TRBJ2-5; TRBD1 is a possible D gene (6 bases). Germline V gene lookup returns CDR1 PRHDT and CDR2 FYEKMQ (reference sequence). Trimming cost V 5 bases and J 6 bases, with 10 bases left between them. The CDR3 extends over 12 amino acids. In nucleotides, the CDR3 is TGTGCCAGCAGCGCCGGACAGCAGACCCAGTACTTC. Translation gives CASSAGQQTQYF.